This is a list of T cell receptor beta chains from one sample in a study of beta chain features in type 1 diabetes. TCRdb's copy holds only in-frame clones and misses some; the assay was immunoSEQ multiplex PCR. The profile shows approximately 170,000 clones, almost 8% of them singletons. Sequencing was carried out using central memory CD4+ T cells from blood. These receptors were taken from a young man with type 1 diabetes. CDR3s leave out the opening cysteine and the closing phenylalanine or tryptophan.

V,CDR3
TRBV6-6,ASGQGPDTQY
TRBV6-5,ASSSFRILSPLH
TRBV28,ASSLVINQPQH
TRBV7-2,ASSLVGGSTYEQY
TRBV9,ASSAAGEWTEAF
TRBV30,AWSSGRQETQY
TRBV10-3,AISDPSGEADTQY
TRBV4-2,ASSPSQETQY
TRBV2,ASSEGTGYEQY
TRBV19,ASSIGRYEQY
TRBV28,ASSLGGEANQPQH
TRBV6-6,ASLGLAGSEQF
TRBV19,ASTLAHSTGELF
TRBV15,ATSRAGAPYEQY
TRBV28,ASRAGPLGETQY
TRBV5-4,ASSLDRGSYTQY
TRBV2,ASSASAGAYEQY
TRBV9,ASSVGASGSIAKNIQY
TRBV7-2,ASSLGSTYEQF
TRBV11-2,ASGIRGLVDTQY
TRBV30,AWGRDSNQPQH
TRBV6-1,ASSATTVGIQY